A single sample gave rise to the 13 T cell receptor beta chains below, sequenced in a study of CD8 T cells in ankylosing spondylitis. Findings and limits, study-wide: Ankylosing spondylitis blood appeared to carry a characteristic TCR beta motif of fewer than 10 highly homologous variants.

These receptors have no known antigen. TCRdb re-called the 5' RACE reads with MiXCR, one entry per CDR3 protein. The sample records around 140,000 distinct CDR3 sequences, 15% to 20% being singletons. Sequencing input: blood, either unsorted or a sorted T cell fraction (not recorded which). The receptors originated from a male donor with ankylosing spondylitis.

This clonotype was detected only once. The chain recombines TRBV7-8 with TRBJ1-6; TRBD1 is a possible D gene (5 bases). V lost 6 bases and J lost 8, with 14 bases in between. From germline, CDR1 is SGHVS and CDR2 FQNEAQ. CDR3 size: 14 residues. CDR3 sequence reads: CASRRDRTYSPLHF. CDR3 nucleotide sequence: TGTGCCAGCAGACGGGACCGCACTTATTCACCCCTCCACTTT.

The chain is built from TRBV7-9 and TRBJ2-1; no definite D call. The germline V and J ends were trimmed by 5 bases and 8 bases, with 10 bases remaining between them. The V gene's germline CDR1 is SEHNR and CDR2 FQNEAQ (reference sequence). The CDR3 is 12 amino acids. The CDR3 region has the DNA TGTGCCAGCAGCCCACCCCCCCATGAGCAGTTCTTC. This sequence encodes CASSPPPHEQFF. Full variable domain (outside the CDR3, taken from reference TRBV7-9 and TRBJ2-1): DTGVSQNPRHKITKRGQNVTFRCDPISEHNRLYWYRQTLGQGPEFLTYFQNEAQLEKSRLLSDRFSAERPKGSFSTLEIQRTEQGDSAMYLCASSPPPHEQFFGPGTRLTVL.

This sequence joins TRBV19 and TRBJ2-5; 14 bases are shared with TRBD2. There are 18 residues in the CDR3. The J segment lost 1 base and the V segment lost 4 bases, leaving 8 bases of the junction unmatched. CDR1 and CDR2 from the germline V gene are LNHDA and SQIVND (reference sequence). The CDR3: CASSKPGLAGEFQETQYF. In DNA form, the CDR3 reads TGTGCCAGTAGTAAACCGGGACTAGCGGGAGAGTTCCAAGAGACCCAGTACTTC.

The gene calls are TRBV28 and TRBJ2-7; tentatively, D is TRBD1 (6 bases). V was shortened by 7 bases and J by 3 bases, with 16 bases between the two germline ends. Germline CDR1 reads MDHEN; CDR2 reads SYDVKM. This CDR3 spans 14 amino acids. CDR3 loop: CASTSRGTDYEQYF. In nucleotides, the CDR3 is TGTGCCAGCACCTCTAGGGGGACGGACTACGAGCAGTACTTC.

This clonotype was seen once. The chain has TRBV25-1 and TRBJ1-2; 9 bases agree with TRBD1. The trim removed 7 bases at V and 7 bases at J, leaving 13 bases unmatched. Germline values: CDR1 MGHDK, CDR2 SYGVNS. The CDR3 runs 15 residues. CDR3 region: CASTKSRDRAGGYTF. The CDR3 DNA reads as TGTGCCAGCACAAAAAGCCGGGACAGGGCGGGTGGCTACACCTTC.

This clonotype was found a few times. This chain links TRBV10-1 with TRBJ2-2, with D perhaps matching TRBD1 (6 bases). Germline V gene data show CDR1 as WNHNN and CDR2 as SYGVQD (reference sequence). The V and J ends lost 3 bases and 0 bases respectively, with 14 bases between them. CDR3 length: 17 amino acids. This CDR3 is CASSDKTGRSNTGELFF. CDR3 DNA sequence: TGCGCCAGCAGTGACAAGACAGGAAGGTCGAACACCGGGGAGCTGTTTTTT.

The chain uses TRBV19 and TRBJ1-2; D unresolved. This CDR3 spans 13 amino acids. Deletions cut 2 bases from V and 1 base from J, with 5 bases between. In germline, CDR1 is LNHDA, CDR2 SQIVND (reference sequence). CDR3: CASSIKVNYGYTF. For the CDR3, the DNA is TGTGCCAGTAGTATAAAGGTTAACTATGGCTACACCTTC.

V usage is TRBV2 and J usage is TRBJ2-5; D possibly corresponds to TRBD2 (7 bases). The CDR3 consists of 15 residues. With 1 base removed from V and 1 base from J, the gap between germline ends came to 10 bases. CDR1 is SNHLY and CDR2 is FYNNEI in the germline V gene. CDR3 sequence (DNA): TGTGCCAGCAGTGAAGGGGGGGGGCCCCAAGAGACCCAGTACTTC. Translating gives CASSEGGGPQETQYF.

The chain combines TRBV6-2 or TRBV6-3 with TRBJ2-3; no clear D gene. CDR1 is MNHEY and CDR2 is SVGEGT in the germline V gene. The CDR3 totals 13 residues. Trimming shortened V by 7 bases and J by 2 bases, and 10 bases separated the two germline ends. This CDR3 is CASIGFITDTQYF. CDR3 DNA: TGTGCCAGCATCGGTTTCATCACAGATACGCAGTATTTT.

There are a few counts of this clonotype. The V call is TRBV28, the J call TRBJ2-1; weak D call: TRBD2 (5 bases). The CDR3 has 15 residues. Looked up from germline, CDR1 is MDHEN and CDR2 is SYDVKM. V lost 3 bases to trimming and J lost 5 bases, with 14 bases between them. CDR3: CASSFVVSGDNEQFF. The DNA for the CDR3 is TGTGCCAGCAGTTTTGTGGTAAGCGGCGACAATGAGCAGTTCTTC.

This clonotype showed up just a few times. DNA for the CDR3: TGTGCCAGCAGCTACCACAGGGGCGCCTCGGGGAAGTTCTTC. It encodes CASSYHRGASGKFF. The rearrangement links TRBV13 to TRBJ2-1; 7 bases align to TRBD1. Germline V lookup: CDR1 PRHDT, CDR2 FYEKMQ (reference sequence). This CDR3 is 14 amino acids long. V trimming: 4 bases; J trimming: 14 bases; junction bases outside the gene matches: 14.

The gene calls are TRBV20-1 and TRBJ2-7; tentatively, D is TRBD1 or TRBD2 (7 bases each). CDR3 length: 15 residues. The ends were cut back, 2 bases at V and 3 bases at J, with 17 bases in the middle. Germline V CDR1 and CDR2: DFQATT, SNEGSKA (reference sequence). The CDR3 DNA sequence: TGCAGTGCTAGAAGCAGGGGGGGGCTGTTCTACGAGCAGTACTTC. Residues: CSARSRGGLFYEQYF.

The chain is built from TRBV7-9 and TRBJ2-3, with unresolved D. Germline lookup yields CDR1 SEHNR and CDR2 FQNEAQ (reference sequence). The CDR3 contains 13 residues. Trimming shortened V by 7 bases and J by 3 bases, and 11 bases separated the two germline ends. CDR3 protein: CASNFYQTDTQYF. In nucleotides, the CDR3 is TGTGCCAGCAACTTCTATCAGACAGATACGCAGTATTTT.